The entry below gives a single TCR beta chain sequence along with its context. Its target is not known. Germline V gene sequence: CDR1 MGHRA, CDR2 YSYEKL. J gave up 3 bases and V 1 base, and 4 bases lay outside the gene matches. The CDR3 loop spans 15 amino acids. TCRdb's copy holds only in-frame clones and misses some; the assay was immunoSEQ multiplex PCR. The data contain some 69,000 clones, about 94% of them singletons. This record comes from a study of cytomegalovirus exposure and HLA in healthy donors. General study points: The TCR clusters that emerged in the first cohort tended, a later analysis found, to co-occur in the 95 to 150 validation repertoires.

The V call is TRBV4-1, the J call TRBJ1-1; the match to TRBD1 covers 8 bases. This receptor was obtained from a man aged 18 to 30 in good health and CMV-seropositive. The sequenced material came from PBMCs. CDR3 residues: CASSQVTGADTEAFF. As DNA, the CDR3 is TGCGCCAGCAGCCAAGTGACAGGGGCGGACACTGAAGCTTTCTTT.